These 26 T cell receptor beta chains originate from one sample sequenced in a study of blood T cell repertoires in COVID-19. Repertoires were generated with immunoSEQ multiplex PCR, while TCRdb's copy carries only in-frame clones and drops some. The repertoire holds a few hundred thousand clones, with about 87% as singletons. Material for sequencing was peripheral blood. These receptors were collected from a woman aged 45-65 years with COVID-19, enrolled during active disease.

The chain links TRBV11-3 to TRBJ2-7, with D hard to call. CDR3 length: 15 residues. V shed 1 base and J shed 3 bases, with 13 bases lying between them. Germline CDR1 is SGHNT and CDR2 is YENEEA. CDR3 bases: TGTGCCAGCAGCTTAGGAGCGACGCCGGGCTACGAGCAGTACTTC. Translation: CASSLGATPGYEQYF.

This chain connects TRBV19 to TRBJ2-1; 10 bases match TRBD1. Germline trimming cut 2 bases from V and 8 bases from J; bases unmatched to any gene: 12. Germline CDR1 reads LNHDA; CDR2 reads SQIVND (reference sequence). The CDR3 contains 17 residues. The CDR3 region has the DNA TGTGCCAGTAGTATATCACCGGGGACAGGGGTCCGGGATGAGCAGTTCTTC. Residues: CASSISPGTGVRDEQFF. The variable domain in full, with the rest retrieved from reference TRBV19 and TRBJ2-1, is DGGITQSPKYLFRKEGQNVTLSCEQNLNHDAMYWYRQDPGQGLRLIYYSQIVNDFQKGDIAEGYSVSREKKESFPLTVTSAQKNPTAFYLCASSISPGTGVRDEQFFGPGTRLTVL.

This clone was detected a few times. This rearrangement joins TRBV19 to TRBJ1-2; a possible D gene is TRBD1 (5 bases). CDR3 length equals 13 residues. Per germline, CDR1 LNHDA and CDR2 SQIVND (reference sequence). V was clipped by 8 bases and J by 4 bases, with 14 bases between them. As DNA, the CDR3 is TGTGCCAGTGGGGGGGGACGAATCTATGGCTACACCTTC. This translates into CASGGGRIYGYTF.

The chain combines TRBV7-9 with TRBJ2-1; D might be TRBD1 (6 bases). Germline V gene lookup returns CDR1 SEHNR and CDR2 FQNEAQ (reference sequence). The V and J ends lost 2 bases and 3 bases respectively, with 11 bases between them. The CDR3 has 15 residues. For the CDR3, the DNA is TGTGCCAGCAGCTTATTCGACAGGAACTACAATGAGCAGTTCTTC. Its protein is CASSLFDRNYNEQFF.

The chain links TRBV6-5 to TRBJ1-1; D ambiguous. Between the trimmed V and J ends, which lost 7 bases and 1 base, there was a span of 10 bases. CDR1 is MNHEY, CDR2 SVGAGI, per germline. This CDR3 is built from 13 residues. The CDR3 DNA reads as TGTGCCAGCACCCGTCTTAGGAACACTGAAGCTTTCTTT. Amino acid sequence: CASTRLRNTEAFF.

This sequence joins TRBV7-2 and TRBJ2-3; a possible D gene is TRBD2 (6 bases). The V gene lost 0 bases and the J gene lost 8 bases, with 9 bases spanning the gap. The CDR3 contains 13 residues. Germline CDR1 SGHTA, CDR2 FQGNSA. CDR3 nucleotide sequence: TGTGCCAGCAGCTTAGCACTAGCCGTTACGCAGTATTTT. This sequence encodes CASSLALAVTQYF.

The chain combines TRBV30 with TRBJ1-2; TRBD1 matches at 10 bases. Germline lookup yields CDR1 GTSNPN and CDR2 SVGIG (reference sequence). J gave up 4 bases and V 7 bases, and 6 bases lay outside the gene matches. The CDR3 is made up of 13 amino acids. The CDR3 DNA sequence: TGTGCCTTAAGCGGACAGGGGGTCTATGGCTACACCTTC. As protein: CALSGQGVYGYTF.

CDR3 sequence (DNA): TGTGCCAGCAGTTACGGGACTTTGAAAGGCGGGGAGCTGTTTTTT. Translating gives CASSYGTLKGGELFF. This sequence joins TRBV6-5 and TRBJ2-2; D is perhaps TRBD2 (6 bases). Germline values: CDR1 MNHEY, CDR2 SVGAGI. V lost 2 bases and J lost 7, with 14 bases in between. This CDR3 comprises 15 residues.

V gene TRBV6-5 combines with J gene TRBJ1-6, with D hard to call. Trimming took 9 bases from V and 5 from J, leaving 14 bases between them. Germline CDR1 MNHEY, CDR2 SVGAGI. The CDR3 is made up of 14 amino acids. Written as DNA, the CDR3 is TGTGCCAGTCTACCCGGGAGCCATAATTCACCCCTCCACTTT. Translated, it gives CASLPGSHNSPLHF.

The chain carries TRBV7-2 and TRBJ2-1; no firm D call. The ends were cut back, 4 bases at V and 8 bases at J, with 27 bases in the middle. The germline V gene has CDR1 SGHTA and CDR2 FQGNSA. This CDR3 comprises 18 residues. CDR3 DNA: TGTGCCAGCAGCTCCTCATCCCCGGCCCTTCGACCTAGAGATGAGCAGTTCTTC. Protein sequence: CASSSSSPALRPRDEQFF.

This chain joins TRBV24-1 and TRBJ2-2; D call uncertain. Germline V gives CDR1 KGHDR, CDR2 SFDVKD. V was trimmed by 0 bases and J by 7 bases, leaving 5 bases between them. The CDR3 length is 13 residues. The CDR3 spells CATSDLISGELFF. The CDR3 DNA reads TGTGCCACCAGTGATTTGATCAGCGGGGAGCTGTTTTTT.

To note about this clone: Being one base from a much bigger clone, this may be a read error. V usage is TRBV25-1 and J usage is TRBJ2-7; D is undetermined. V gave up 3 bases and J gave up 5 bases, with 5 bases separating them. This CDR3 is built from 11 residues. The V gene's germline CDR1 is MGHDK and CDR2 SYGVNS. The CDR3 coding sequence is TGTGCCAGCAGTGACTATGACGAGCAGTACTTC. It encodes CASSDYDEQYF.

The J gene is TRBJ1-2, the V gene TRBV27, with D tentatively TRBD1 (5 bases). Per the germline V gene, CDR1 is MNHEY and CDR2 is SMNVEV (reference sequence). The CDR3 has 14 residues. The V gene lost 0 bases and the J gene lost 8 bases, with 13 bases spanning the gap. The CDR3 loop reads CASSLSWGVQGYTF. DNA of the CDR3: TGTGCCAGCAGTTTATCATGGGGGGTTCAGGGCTACACCTTC.

The V and J genes are TRBV7-6 and TRBJ1-1; a weak D match, TRBD1 (6 bases). Germline values: CDR1 SGHVS, CDR2 FNYEAQ. V lost 6 bases, J lost 1 base, and 15 bases lay in between. This CDR3 contains 15 residues. The CDR3 nucleotides read TGTGCCAGCAGAGCCGACGGACAGTCGAACACTGAAGCTTTCTTT. Its protein is CASRADGQSNTEAFF.

J is TRBJ2-3 and V is TRBV6-4; D ambiguous. Looked up from germline, CDR1 is MRHNA and CDR2 is SNTAGT. V gave up 4 bases and J gave up 2 bases, with 10 bases separating them. The CDR3 extends over 14 amino acids. The CDR3, as DNA: TGTGCCAGCAGTGTAGAGCGAAACACAGATACGCAGTATTTT. It specifies CASSVERNTDTQYF.

The chain recombines TRBV7-2 with TRBJ2-1, with 10 bases aligning to TRBD2. The CDR3 consists of 19 residues. After removal of 2 bases from V and 9 bases from J, the junction contained 19 bases not matched to a gene. Germline assignment: CDR1 SGHTA and CDR2 FQGNSA. The chain's CDR3 is CASSLRMGTSVPTRFEQFF. For the CDR3, the DNA is TGTGCCAGCAGCTTAAGGATGGGGACTAGCGTGCCTACCAGGTTTGAGCAGTTCTTC.

J is TRBJ2-7 and V is TRBV6-1, with 7 bases matching TRBD1. Per the germline V gene, CDR1 is MNHNS and CDR2 is SASEGT. This CDR3 comprises 16 residues. V was clipped by 3 bases and J by 3 bases; unmatched bases: 11. The CDR3 sequence is CASSDGQVPFFYEQYF. CDR3 coding DNA: TGTGCCAGCAGTGACGGACAGGTTCCTTTTTTCTACGAGCAGTACTTC.

The chain has TRBV4-3 and TRBJ1-4, with 7 bases identical to TRBD1. The CDR3 has 14 residues. Germline-derived CDR1 and CDR2 are LGHNA and YSLEER. After removal of 0 bases from V and 8 bases from J, the junction contained 3 bases not matched to a gene. The CDR3 sequence: CASSQDRGIEKLFF. The CDR3 nucleotides are TGCGCCAGCAGCCAAGACAGGGGGATCGAAAAACTGTTTTTT.

The chain has TRBV7-9 and TRBJ2-1; TRBD2 agrees at 16 bases. The germline CDR1 and CDR2 sequences are SEHNR and FQNEAQ (reference sequence). CDR3 length equals 17 residues. Losses at the gene ends were 4 bases for V and 8 bases for J; bases not matched to a gene: 8. The CDR3 DNA follows: TGTGCCAGCAGCTCGCCGGGACTAGCGGGAGGGCCACATGAGCAGTTCTTC. It codes for CASSSPGLAGGPHEQFF. Full variable domain (outside the CDR3, taken from reference TRBV7-9 and TRBJ2-1): DTGVSQNPRHKITKRGQNVTFRCDPISEHNRLYWYRQTLGQGPEFLTYFQNEAQLEKSRLLSDRFSAERPKGSFSTLEIQRTEQGDSAMYLCASSSPGLAGGPHEQFFGPGTRLTVL.

The CDR3 spells CASSFRPAPGTQHF. DNA of the CDR3: TGTGCCAGCAGCTTTCGTCCAGCCCCGGGGACCCAGCATTTT. The rearrangement joins TRBV7-2 to TRBJ1-5; no definite D call. The V end lost 3 bases, the J end lost 11 bases, and 17 bases lay between the germline ends. Germline V CDR1 and CDR2: SGHTA, FQGNSA. The CDR3 covers 14 residues.

CDR3 residues: CASSSAASGSYEQYF. In DNA form, the CDR3 reads TGTGCCAGCAGCTCCGCGGCTAGCGGATCCTACGAGCAGTACTTC. The rearrangement links TRBV11-2 to TRBJ2-7, with TRBD2 matching 7 bases. V trimming: 4 bases; J trimming: 1 base; junction bases outside the gene matches: 7. The CDR3 totals 15 residues. Germline V lookup: CDR1 SGHAT, CDR2 FQNNGV.

CDR3 bases: TGCGCCAGCAGCCTAGACAGGGTTTGGACCCAGTACTTC. Translated, it gives CASSLDRVWTQYF. V is TRBV5-1 and J is TRBJ2-5; the match to TRBD1 covers 7 bases. This CDR3 comprises 13 residues. Trimming took 4 bases from V and 7 from J; bases not matched to a gene: 7. Germline CDR1 and CDR2: SGHRS and YFSETQ. The full variable domain, completed using reference TRBV5-1 and TRBJ2-5, is KAGVTQTPRYLIKTRGQQVTLSCSPISGHRSVSWYQQTPGQGLQFLFEYFSETQRNKGNFPGRFSGRQFSNSRSEMNVSTLELGDSALYLCASSLDRVWTQYFGPGTRLLVL.

The CDR3 is CASSMDRATEAFF. CDR3 sequence (DNA): TGTGCCAGCAGCATGGACAGGGCCACTGAAGCTTTCTTT. The J gene is TRBJ1-1, the V gene TRBV11-2; 8 bases fit TRBD1. J gave up 4 bases and V 5 bases, and 3 bases lay outside the gene matches. CDR1 and CDR2 from the germline V gene are SGHAT and FQNNGV. The CDR3 runs 13 residues.

This sequence joins TRBV7-9 and TRBJ1-1; 8 bases line up with TRBD1. V lost 5 bases and J lost 6; bases outside the gene matches: 8. The CDR3 length is 14 residues. Germline-derived CDR1 and CDR2 are SEHNR and FQNEAQ (reference sequence). CDR3 bases: TGTGCCAGCAGCATAAGACAGGGGTGGGCTGAAGCTTTCTTT. Translated: CASSIRQGWAEAFF.

The chain couples TRBV9 to TRBJ1-1; the D is unclear. The germline V and J ends were trimmed by 3 bases and 4 bases, with 10 bases remaining between them. CDR3 length: 13 residues. CDR1 and CDR2 (germline): SGDLS, YYNGEE. The CDR3 nucleotides read TGTGCCAGCAGCGCACAGTCGAGCACTGAAGCTTTCTTT. Translating it yields CASSAQSSTEAFF.

The J gene is TRBJ2-3, the V gene TRBV5-1; the D gene is possibly TRBD1 (6 bases). Germline CDR1 SGHRS, CDR2 YFSETQ. CDR3 length: 14 residues. Trimming took off 0 bases at V and 1 base at J, with 6 bases between the two ends. This CDR3 is CASSLDRGTDTQYF. The DNA for the CDR3 is TGCGCCAGCAGCTTGGACAGGGGCACAGATACGCAGTATTTT.